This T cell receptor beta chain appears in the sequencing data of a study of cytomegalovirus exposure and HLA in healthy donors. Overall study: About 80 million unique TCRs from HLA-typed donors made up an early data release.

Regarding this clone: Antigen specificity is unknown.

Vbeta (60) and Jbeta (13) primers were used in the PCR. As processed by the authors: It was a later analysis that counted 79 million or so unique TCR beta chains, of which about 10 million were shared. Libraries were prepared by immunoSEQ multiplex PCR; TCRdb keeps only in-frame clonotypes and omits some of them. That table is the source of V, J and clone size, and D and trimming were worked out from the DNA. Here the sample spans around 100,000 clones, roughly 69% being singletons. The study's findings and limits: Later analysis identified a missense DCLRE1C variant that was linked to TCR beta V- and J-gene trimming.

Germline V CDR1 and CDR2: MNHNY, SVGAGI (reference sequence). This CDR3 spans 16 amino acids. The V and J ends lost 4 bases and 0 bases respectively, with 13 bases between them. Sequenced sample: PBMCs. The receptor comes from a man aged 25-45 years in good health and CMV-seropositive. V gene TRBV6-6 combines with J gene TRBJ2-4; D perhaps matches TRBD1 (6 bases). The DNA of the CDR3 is TGTGCCAGCAGTTTAACAGGGAATTTAGCCAAAAACATTCAGTACTTC. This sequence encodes CASSLTGNLAKNIQYF.